This T cell receptor beta chain was identified in a study of vaccination and CD4 T cells after COVID-19. As for the study in general: Investigators drew the post-COVID samples a median around 100 days after diagnosis, with a range of 35 to 161.

The ends were cut back, 3 bases at V and 2 bases at J, with 6 bases in the middle. The CDR3 contains 13 residues. Germline V CDR1 and CDR2: SGHRS, YFSETQ. Concerning this clonotype: What it binds is unknown.

This sample's treatment: approximately nine-day PBMC culture with coronavirus spike peptide pools or control peptides (ViraFEST assay). In the ViraFEST assay, peptide-pool expansion preceded TCR sequencing of expanded clonotypes. A half-volume replacement of the medium with fresh IL-2 medium was performed on days 3 and 7. Sequencing of cultured CD4+ T cell DNA used the Oncomine TCR Beta short-read assay. TCRdb recomputed calls from the PCR reads with MiXCR, one row per CDR3 protein. The sample holds about 13,000 distinct CDR3 sequences, 44% seen once. The chain has TRBV5-1 and TRBJ2-1, with D tentatively TRBD2 (5 bases). Input material: CD4+ T cells from blood, cultured in vitro. The TCR sequence derives from a human donor who had recovered from COVID-19. CDR3 amino acids: CASSYGTYNEQFF. As DNA, the CDR3 is TGCGCCAGCAGCTACGGGACCTACAATGAGCAGTTCTTC.